A single sample gave rise to the 5 T cell receptor beta chains below, sequenced in a study of cytomegalovirus exposure and HLA in healthy donors. Assay: immunoSEQ multiplex PCR; the TCRdb copy retains only in-frame clones and omits some. Among about 140,000 clones listed, about four fifths were seen once. Sequencing was performed on PBMCs. The receptors originated from a woman aged 25 to 39 in good health and CMV-seronegative.

This chain joins TRBV9 and TRBJ1-2; possibly TRBD1 for D (6 bases). The CDR3 is 15 amino acids. Trimming removed 0 bases at V and 1 base at J, with 10 bases between. Germline V gene data show CDR1 as SGDLS and CDR2 as YYNGEE. Here the CDR3 DNA reads TGTGCCAGCAGCGTAGAGGGACACAATAACTATGGCTACACCTTC. Residues: CASSVEGHNNYGYTF. The full variable domain, in which reference TRBV9 and TRBJ1-2 provide the parts outside the CDR3, is DSGVTQTPKHLITATGQRVTLRCSPRSGDLSVYWYQQSLDQGLQFLIQYYNGEERAKGNILERFSAQQFPDLHSELNLSSLELGDSALYFCASSVEGHNNYGYTFGSGTRLTVV.

This sequence joins TRBV7-9 and TRBJ2-5, with D possibly matching TRBD1 (6 bases). The CDR3 totals 14 residues. Trimming cost V 5 bases and J 2 bases, with 12 bases left between them. The germline CDR1 and CDR2 sequences are SEHNR and FQNEAQ (reference sequence). The CDR3 here is CASSLRTDQETQYF. The CDR3 nucleotides read TGTGCCAGCAGCCTACGGACAGATCAAGAGACCCAGTACTTC.

V and J are TRBV5-6 and TRBJ1-1; the D gene is possibly TRBD1 (6 bases). CDR3 length equals 15 residues. V lost 3 bases to trimming and J lost 5 bases, with 17 bases between them. Germline assignment: CDR1 SGHDT and CDR2 YYEEEE. DNA for the CDR3: TGTGCCAGCAGCTCTACGACAGGCCCCCTGACTGAAGCTTTCTTT. Its protein is CASSSTTGPLTEAFF.

V and J are TRBV11-2 and TRBJ1-2, with 7 bases identical to TRBD1. V shed 3 bases and J 8 bases; nucleotides not matched to a gene: 9. The CDR3 loop spans 14 amino acids. Per the germline V gene, CDR1 is SGHAT and CDR2 is FQNNGV. DNA of the CDR3: TGTGCCAGCAGCTTGGTGACAGGGAGAGGAGGCTACACCTTC. It yields the protein CASSLVTGRGGYTF.

The chain couples TRBV19 to TRBJ2-2, with D possibly being TRBD1 (6 bases). With 9 bases removed from V and 4 bases from J, the gap between germline ends came to 21 bases. In germline, CDR1 is LNHDA, CDR2 SQIVND (reference sequence). CDR3 length: 16 amino acids. The DNA of the CDR3 is TGTGCCAGCAGCCGGTTTGAGGGGGATACCACCGGGGAGCTGTTTTTT. Translation gives CASSRFEGDTTGELFF.